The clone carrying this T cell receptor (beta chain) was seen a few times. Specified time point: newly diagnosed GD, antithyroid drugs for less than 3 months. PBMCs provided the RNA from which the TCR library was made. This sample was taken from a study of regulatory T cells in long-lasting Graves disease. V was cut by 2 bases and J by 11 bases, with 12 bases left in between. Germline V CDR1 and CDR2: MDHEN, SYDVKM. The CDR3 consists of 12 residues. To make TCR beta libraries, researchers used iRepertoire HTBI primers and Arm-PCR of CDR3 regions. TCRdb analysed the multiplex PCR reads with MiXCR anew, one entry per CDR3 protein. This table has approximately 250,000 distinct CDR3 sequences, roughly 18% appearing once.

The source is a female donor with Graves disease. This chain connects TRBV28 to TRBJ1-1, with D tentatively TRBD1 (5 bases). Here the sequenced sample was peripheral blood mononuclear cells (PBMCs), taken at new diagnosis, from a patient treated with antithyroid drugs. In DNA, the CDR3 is TGTGCCAGCAGTTTAGTCTGGGGGTCGGCTTTCTTT. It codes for CASSLVWGSAFF.